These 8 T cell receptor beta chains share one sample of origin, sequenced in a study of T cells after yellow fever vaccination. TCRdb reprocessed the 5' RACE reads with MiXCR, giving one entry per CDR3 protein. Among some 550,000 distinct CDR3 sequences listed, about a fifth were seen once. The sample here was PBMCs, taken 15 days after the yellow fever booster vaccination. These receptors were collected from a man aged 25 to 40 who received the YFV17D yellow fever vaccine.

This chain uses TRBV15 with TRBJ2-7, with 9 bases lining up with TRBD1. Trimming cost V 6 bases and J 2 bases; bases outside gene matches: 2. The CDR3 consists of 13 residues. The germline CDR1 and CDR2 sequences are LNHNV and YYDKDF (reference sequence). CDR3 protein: CATRGTGTYEQYF. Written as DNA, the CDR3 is TGTGCCACCAGGGGGACAGGGACCTACGAGCAGTACTTC.

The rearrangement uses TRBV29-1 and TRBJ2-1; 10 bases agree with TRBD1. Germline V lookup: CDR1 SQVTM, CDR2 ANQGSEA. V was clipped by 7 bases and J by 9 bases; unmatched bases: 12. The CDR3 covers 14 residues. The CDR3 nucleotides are TGCAGCGGACAGGGGGCGTTTGTTGGTTCTGAGCAGTTCTTC. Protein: CSGQGAFVGSEQFF.

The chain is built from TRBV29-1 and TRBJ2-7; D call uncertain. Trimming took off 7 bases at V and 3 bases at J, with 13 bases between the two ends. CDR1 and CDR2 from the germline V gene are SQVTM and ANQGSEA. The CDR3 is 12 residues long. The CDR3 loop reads CSAAGGFYEQYF. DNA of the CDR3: TGCAGCGCTGCAGGCGGCTTCTACGAGCAGTACTTC.

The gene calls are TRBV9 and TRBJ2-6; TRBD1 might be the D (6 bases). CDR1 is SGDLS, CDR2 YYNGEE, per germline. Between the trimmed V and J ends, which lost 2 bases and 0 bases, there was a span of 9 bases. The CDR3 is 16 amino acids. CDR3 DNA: TGTGCCAGCAGCGTCGGACAGACCTCTGGGGCCAACGTCCTGACTTTC. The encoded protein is CASSVGQTSGANVLTF. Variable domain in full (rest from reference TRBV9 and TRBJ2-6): DSGVTQTPKHLITATGQRVTLRCSPRSGDLSVYWYQQSLDQGLQFLIQYYNGEERAKGNILERFSAQQFPDLHSELNLSSLELGDSALYFCASSVGQTSGANVLTFGAGSRLTVL.

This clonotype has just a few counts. CDR3 loop: CAISENLAGGTDTQYF. The CDR3 DNA reads TGTGCCATCAGTGAGAATCTAGCGGGGGGCACAGATACGCAGTATTTT. V gene TRBV10-3 combines with J gene TRBJ2-3, with 10 nucleotides matching TRBD2. The CDR3 is 16 residues long. In germline, CDR1 is ENHRY, CDR2 SYGVKD. With 2 bases clipped from V and 1 base from J, the junction kept 3 bases outside the gene matches.

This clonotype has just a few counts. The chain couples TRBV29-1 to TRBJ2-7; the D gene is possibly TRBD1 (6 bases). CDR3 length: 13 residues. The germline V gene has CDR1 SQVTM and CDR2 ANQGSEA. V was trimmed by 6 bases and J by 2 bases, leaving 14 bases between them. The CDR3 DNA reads TGCAGCGTGGTACAGGGAGCAGCCTACGAGCAGTACTTC. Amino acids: CSVVQGAAYEQYF.

The CDR3 bases are TGTGCCAGCAGCTTAGTGACTAGCGGGAGGTCAGATACGCAGTATTTT. This gives the protein CASSLVTSGRSDTQYF. The V gene is TRBV7-2, the J gene TRBJ2-3; 13 nucleotides align to TRBD2. V was clipped by 1 base and J by 4 bases; unmatched bases: 2. CDR3 length: 16 amino acids. Germline V gene sequence: CDR1 SGHTA, CDR2 FQGNSA.

As DNA, the CDR3 is TGCACCACGTTCGGGACTAACTATGGCTACACCTTC. Residues: CTTFGTNYGYTF. The V and J genes are TRBV20-1 and TRBJ1-2, with no clear D. The V gene's germline CDR1 is DFQATT and CDR2 SNEGSKA (reference sequence). There are 12 residues in the CDR3.